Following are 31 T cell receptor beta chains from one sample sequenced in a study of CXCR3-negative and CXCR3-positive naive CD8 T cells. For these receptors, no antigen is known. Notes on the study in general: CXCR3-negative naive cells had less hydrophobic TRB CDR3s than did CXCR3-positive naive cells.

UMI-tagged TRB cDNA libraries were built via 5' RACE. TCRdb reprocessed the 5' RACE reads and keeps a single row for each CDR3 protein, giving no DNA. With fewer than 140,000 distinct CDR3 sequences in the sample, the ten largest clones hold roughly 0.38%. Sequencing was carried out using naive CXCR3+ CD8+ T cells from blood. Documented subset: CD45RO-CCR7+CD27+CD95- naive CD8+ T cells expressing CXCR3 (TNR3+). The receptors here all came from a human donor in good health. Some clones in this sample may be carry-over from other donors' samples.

The CDR3 loop is CASSPLGPRDTGELFF. This chain uses TRBV14 with TRBJ2-2; lacking DNA, the TRBD1 call made by TCRdb goes unchecked. Germline lookup yields CDR1 SGHDN and CDR2 FVKESK. The CDR3 covers 16 residues.

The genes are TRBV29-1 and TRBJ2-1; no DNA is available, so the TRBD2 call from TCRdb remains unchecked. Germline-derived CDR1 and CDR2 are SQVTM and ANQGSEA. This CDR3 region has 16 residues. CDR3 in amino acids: CSVETGTSGNYNEQLF.

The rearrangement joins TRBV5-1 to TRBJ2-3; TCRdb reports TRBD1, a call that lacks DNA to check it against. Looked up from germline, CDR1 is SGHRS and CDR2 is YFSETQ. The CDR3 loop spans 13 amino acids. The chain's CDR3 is CASSAQGADTQYF.

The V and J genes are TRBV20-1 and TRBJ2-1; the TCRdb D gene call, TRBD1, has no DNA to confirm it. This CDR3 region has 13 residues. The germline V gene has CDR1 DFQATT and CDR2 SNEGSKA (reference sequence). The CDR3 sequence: CSAFTGILNEQFF.

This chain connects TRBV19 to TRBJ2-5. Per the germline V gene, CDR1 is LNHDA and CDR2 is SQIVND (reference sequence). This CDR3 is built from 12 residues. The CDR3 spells CASSGDGETQYF.

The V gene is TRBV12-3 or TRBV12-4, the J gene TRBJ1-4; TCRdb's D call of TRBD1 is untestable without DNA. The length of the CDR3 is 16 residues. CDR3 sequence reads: CASSSGQGASYEKLFF.

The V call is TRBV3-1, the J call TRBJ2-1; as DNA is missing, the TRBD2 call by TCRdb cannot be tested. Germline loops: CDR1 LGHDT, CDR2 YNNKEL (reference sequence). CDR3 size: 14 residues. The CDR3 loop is CASSQDLSGGEQFF.

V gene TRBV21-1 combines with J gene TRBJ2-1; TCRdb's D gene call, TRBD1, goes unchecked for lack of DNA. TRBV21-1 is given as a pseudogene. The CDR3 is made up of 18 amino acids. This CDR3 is CASTHRRQGPLKYNEQFF.

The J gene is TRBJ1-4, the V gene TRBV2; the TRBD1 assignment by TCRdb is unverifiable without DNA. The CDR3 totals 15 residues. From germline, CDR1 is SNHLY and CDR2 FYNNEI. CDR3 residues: CASSEGGATNEKLFF.

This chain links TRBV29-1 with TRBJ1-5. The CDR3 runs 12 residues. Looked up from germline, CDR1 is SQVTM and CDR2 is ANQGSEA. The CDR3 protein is CSVTEGDQPQHF. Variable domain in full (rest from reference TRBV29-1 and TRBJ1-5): SAVISQKPSRDICQRGTSLTIQCQVDSQVTMMFWYRQQPGQSLTLIATANQGSEATYESGFVIDKFPISRPNLTFSTLTVSNMSPEDSSIYLCSVTEGDQPQHFGDGTRLSIL.

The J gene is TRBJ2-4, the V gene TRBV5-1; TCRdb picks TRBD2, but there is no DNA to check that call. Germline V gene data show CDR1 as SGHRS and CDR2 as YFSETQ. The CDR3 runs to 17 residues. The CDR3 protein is CASSLVASGLAKNIQYF.

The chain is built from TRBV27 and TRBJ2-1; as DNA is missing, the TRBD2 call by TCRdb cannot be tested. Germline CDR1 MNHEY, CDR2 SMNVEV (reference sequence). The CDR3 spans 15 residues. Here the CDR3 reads CASSPTSGDFNEQFF.

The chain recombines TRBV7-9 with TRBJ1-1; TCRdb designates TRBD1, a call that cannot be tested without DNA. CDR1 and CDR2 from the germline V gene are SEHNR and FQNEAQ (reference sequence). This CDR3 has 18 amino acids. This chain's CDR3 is CASSPLRGLSIKDTEAFF.

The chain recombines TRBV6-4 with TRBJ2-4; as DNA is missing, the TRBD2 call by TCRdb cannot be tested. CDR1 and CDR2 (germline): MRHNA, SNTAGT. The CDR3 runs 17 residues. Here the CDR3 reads CASSDSAAGEYKNIQYF.

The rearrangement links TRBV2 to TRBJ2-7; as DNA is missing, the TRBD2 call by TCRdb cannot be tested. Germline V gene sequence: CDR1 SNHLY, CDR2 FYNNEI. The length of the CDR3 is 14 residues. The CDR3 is CASSEREALYEQYF.

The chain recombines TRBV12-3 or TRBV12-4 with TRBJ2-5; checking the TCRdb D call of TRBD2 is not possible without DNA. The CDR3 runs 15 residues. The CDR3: CASSLGFSEGETQYF.

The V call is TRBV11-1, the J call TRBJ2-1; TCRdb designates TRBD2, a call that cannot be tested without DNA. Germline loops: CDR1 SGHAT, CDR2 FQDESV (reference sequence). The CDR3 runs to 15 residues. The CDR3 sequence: CASSLYSGIYNEQFF.

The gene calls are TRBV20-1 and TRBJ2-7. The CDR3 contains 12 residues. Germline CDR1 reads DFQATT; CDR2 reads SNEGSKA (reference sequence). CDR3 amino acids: CSALSLGYEQYF.

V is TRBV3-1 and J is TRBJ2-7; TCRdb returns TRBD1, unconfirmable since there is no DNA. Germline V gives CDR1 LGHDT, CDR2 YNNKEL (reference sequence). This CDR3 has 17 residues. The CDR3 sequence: CASSQDLTSGATYEQYF.

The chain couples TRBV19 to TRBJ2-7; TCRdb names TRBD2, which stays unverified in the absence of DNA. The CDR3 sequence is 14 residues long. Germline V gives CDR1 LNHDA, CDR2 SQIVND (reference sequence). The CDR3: CASSIGRETYEQYF.

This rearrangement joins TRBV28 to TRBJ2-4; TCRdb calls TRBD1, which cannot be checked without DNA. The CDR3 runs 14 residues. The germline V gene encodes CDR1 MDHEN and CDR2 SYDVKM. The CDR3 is CASSLPGSKNIQYF.

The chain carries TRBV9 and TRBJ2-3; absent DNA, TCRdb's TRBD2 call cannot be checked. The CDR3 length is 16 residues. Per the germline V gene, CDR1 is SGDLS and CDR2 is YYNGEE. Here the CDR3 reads CASSLFGTSTADTQYF. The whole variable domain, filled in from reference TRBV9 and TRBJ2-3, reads DSGVTQTPKHLITATGQRVTLRCSPRSGDLSVYWYQQSLDQGLQFLIQYYNGEERAKGNILERFSAQQFPDLHSELNLSSLELGDSALYFCASSLFGTSTADTQYFGPGTRLTVL.

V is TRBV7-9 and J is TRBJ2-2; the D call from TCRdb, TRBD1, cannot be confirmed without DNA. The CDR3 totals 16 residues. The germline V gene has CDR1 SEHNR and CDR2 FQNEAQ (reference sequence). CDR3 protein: CASSPLETRNTGELFF.

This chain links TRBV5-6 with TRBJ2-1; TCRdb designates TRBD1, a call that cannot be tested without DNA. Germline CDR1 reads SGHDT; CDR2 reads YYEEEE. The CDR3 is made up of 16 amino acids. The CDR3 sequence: CASSPLGWGHSDEQFF.

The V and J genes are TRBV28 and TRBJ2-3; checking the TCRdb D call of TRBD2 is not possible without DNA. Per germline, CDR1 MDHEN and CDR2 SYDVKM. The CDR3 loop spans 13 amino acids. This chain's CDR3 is CASIWRGGDTQYF.

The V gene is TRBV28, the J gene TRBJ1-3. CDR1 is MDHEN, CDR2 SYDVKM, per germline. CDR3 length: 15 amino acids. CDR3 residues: CASSPGQSSGNTIYF.

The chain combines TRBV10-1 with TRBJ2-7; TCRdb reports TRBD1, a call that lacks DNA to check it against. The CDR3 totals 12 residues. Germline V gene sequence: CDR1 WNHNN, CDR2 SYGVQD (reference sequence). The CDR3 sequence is CASSESGGEQYF.

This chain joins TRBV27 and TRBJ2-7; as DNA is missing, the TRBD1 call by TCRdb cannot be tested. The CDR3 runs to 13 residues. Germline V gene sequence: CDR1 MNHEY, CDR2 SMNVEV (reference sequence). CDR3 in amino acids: CASSWGIYYEQYF.

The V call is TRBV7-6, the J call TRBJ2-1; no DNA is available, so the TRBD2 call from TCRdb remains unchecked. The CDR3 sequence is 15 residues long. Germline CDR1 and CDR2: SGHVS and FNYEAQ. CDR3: CASSLGLAGGLEQFF.

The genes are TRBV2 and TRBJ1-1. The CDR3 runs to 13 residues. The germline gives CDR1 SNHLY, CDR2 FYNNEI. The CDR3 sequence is CASSPGTNTEAFF.

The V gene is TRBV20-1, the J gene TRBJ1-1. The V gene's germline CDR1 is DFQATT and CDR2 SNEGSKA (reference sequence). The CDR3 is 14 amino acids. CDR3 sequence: CSARDTVLNTEAFF.